The T cell receptor beta chain under discussion was sequenced for a study of regulatory T cells in long-lasting Graves disease. This sample's time point: newly diagnosed GD, antithyroid drugs for less than 3 months. PBMCs provided the RNA from which the TCR library was made. Combining iRepertoire HTBI primers with Arm-PCR of CDR3 regions, the authors built TCR beta libraries. Using its own MiXCR run on the multiplex PCR reads, TCRdb lists one record per CDR3 protein. Among roughly 610,000 distinct CDR3 sequences, about 16% were seen once, and the ten largest hold 15% to 20%. This clonotype was detected a few times. V was shortened by 3 bases and J by 4 bases, with 10 bases between the two germline ends. The CDR3 totals 14 residues. Germline loops: CDR1 KGHSH, CDR2 LQKENI. This sample also belongs to another study, concerning T cells in Graves' hyperthyroidism and ophthalmopathy.

The origin of this receptor is a young woman with Graves disease. The material was peripheral blood mononuclear cells (PBMCs), obtained at new diagnosis, from a patient treated with antithyroid drugs. V is TRBV18 and J is TRBJ1-3; D is unclear. Here the CDR3 reads CASSPSTLGNTIYF. CDR3 bases: TGTGCCAGCTCACCGAGCACCCTCGGAAACACCATATATTTT.